Following are 23 T cell receptor beta chains from one sample sequenced in a study of CD8 T cells in Susac syndrome. Random-hexamer reverse transcription was applied to 0.5 to 1 ug RNA. TCRdb used MiXCR to reprocess the immunoSEQ multiplex PCR reads, holding one entry per CDR3 protein. This table holds 150,000 to 200,000 distinct CDR3 sequences, around 94% found once. The sample comprised CD4+ T cells from PBMCs. These receptors were obtained from a human donor in good health.

The V call is TRBV30, the J call TRBJ2-5; D gene uncertain. Trimming shortened V by 3 bases and J by 2 bases, and 7 bases separated the two germline ends. From germline, CDR1 is GTSNPN and CDR2 SVGIG (reference sequence). The CDR3 runs 12 residues. The CDR3 reads CAWSLQQETQYF. CDR3 in DNA: TGTGCCTGGAGCCTTCAACAAGAGACCCAGTACTTC.

The V call is TRBV2, the J call TRBJ1-6; D is ambiguous. CDR3 size: 15 residues. Germline values: CDR1 SNHLY, CDR2 FYNNEI. Between the trimmed V and J ends, which lost 7 bases and 7 bases, there was a span of 17 bases. The CDR3 region has the DNA TGTGCCAGCACCACCGGAGACAACGGCAATTCACCCCTCCACTTT. This gives the protein CASTTGDNGNSPLHF. Full variable domain (remainder filled in from reference TRBV2 and TRBJ1-6): EPEVTQTPSHQVTQMGQEVILRCVPISNHLYFYWYRQILGQKVEFLVSFYNNEISEKSEIFDDQFSVERPDGSNFTLKIRSTKLEDSAMYFCASTTGDNGNSPLHFGNGTRLTVT.

The chain couples TRBV3-1 to TRBJ2-2; 8 positions agree with TRBD2. The V segment lost 3 bases and the J segment 6 bases; nucleotides outside the gene matches: 9. The V gene's germline CDR1 is LGHDT and CDR2 YNNKEL (reference sequence). This CDR3 region has 16 residues. The CDR3 coding sequence is TGTGCCAGCAGCCACACCCCGGGGGGGGGAGCCGGGGAGCTGTTTTTT. Protein sequence: CASSHTPGGGAGELFF.

The chain couples TRBV29-1 to TRBJ2-7, with 8 nucleotides matching TRBD2. This CDR3 contains 12 residues. CDR1 and CDR2 from the germline V gene are SQVTM and ANQGSEA. The trim removed 2 bases at V and 6 bases at J, leaving 3 bases unmatched. The CDR3 region has the DNA TGCAGCGTTGAACCCGGGGGGGGCGAGCAGTACTTC. Its protein is CSVEPGGGEQYF.

As DNA, the CDR3 is TGTGCCAGCAGTTCCCTGACAGGGGCCAACTATGGCTACACCTTC. Its protein product is CASSSLTGANYGYTF. This chain connects TRBV28 to TRBJ1-2; 8 bases line up with TRBD1. Trimming removed 4 bases from V and 2 bases from J; junction bases left unmatched: 6. There are 15 residues in the CDR3. CDR1 and CDR2 (germline): MDHEN, SYDVKM.

The chain combines TRBV7-9 with TRBJ1-1; a weak D match, TRBD1 (5 bases). The CDR3 is made up of 13 amino acids. Germline V CDR1 and CDR2: SEHNR, FQNEAQ (reference sequence). V lost 1 base, J lost 4 bases, and 7 bases lay in between. CDR3: CASSLEGITEAFF. The CDR3 bases are TGTGCCAGCAGCTTAGAGGGGATCACTGAAGCTTTCTTT.

The chain links TRBV7-2 to TRBJ2-3; 11 nucleotides align to TRBD2. Germline values: CDR1 SGHTA, CDR2 FQGNSA. CDR3 length equals 15 residues. The V gene end was trimmed by 5 bases and the J gene end by 2 bases; junction bases not matched to a gene: 3. For the CDR3, the DNA is TGTGCCAGCAGCATTAGCGGGGGGGACACAGATACGCAGTATTTT. Its protein product is CASSISGGDTDTQYF.

J is TRBJ2-1 and V is TRBV20-1, with D possibly being TRBD1 (7 bases). V was cut by 4 bases and J by 4 bases, with 23 bases left in between. There are 17 residues in the CDR3. The V gene's germline CDR1 is DFQATT and CDR2 SNEGSKA (reference sequence). CDR3 nucleotides: TGCAGTGCTACCAGTGCAGGAGGGGGACAGACATACAATGAGCAGTTCTTC. This translates into CSATSAGGGQTYNEQFF.

The CDR3 bases are TGCAGCGTGAGCGGGACACCGAACACTGAAGCTTTCTTT. Its protein product is CSVSGTPNTEAFF. This chain connects TRBV29-1 to TRBJ1-1; weak D call: TRBD1 (6 bases). This CDR3 has 13 amino acids. Per the germline V gene, CDR1 is SQVTM and CDR2 is ANQGSEA. The germline V and J ends were trimmed by 6 bases and 1 base, with 12 bases remaining between them.

The chain combines TRBV27 with TRBJ2-7; D is perhaps TRBD2 (5 bases). The CDR3 contains 14 residues. Trimming shortened V by 2 bases and J by 6 bases, and 14 bases separated the two germline ends. Germline V CDR1 and CDR2: MNHEY, SMNVEV (reference sequence). The CDR3 spells CASSLGEGRVEQYF. CDR3 coding DNA: TGTGCCAGCAGTTTAGGGGAAGGGCGGGTCGAGCAGTACTTC.

V is TRBV20-1 and J is TRBJ2-3; D is unresolved. Between the trimmed V and J ends, which lost 0 bases and 0 bases, there was a span of 10 bases. This CDR3 has 15 residues. Germline CDR1 reads DFQATT; CDR2 reads SNEGSKA (reference sequence). Here the CDR3 reads CSARDQARSTDTQYF. The CDR3 DNA reads as TGCAGTGCTAGAGATCAGGCTCGAAGCACAGATACGCAGTATTTT.

The count of this clonotype is one. This chain connects TRBV5-4 to TRBJ1-2; D is unclear. The CDR3 spans 13 residues. In germline, CDR1 is SGHNT, CDR2 YYREEE (reference sequence). Trimming removed 0 bases at V and 6 bases at J, with 9 bases between. DNA of the CDR3: TGTGCCAGCAGCTTGGGGCAGTCCAATGGCTACACCTTC. This codes for CASSLGQSNGYTF. The variable domain in full, completed from reference TRBV5-4 and TRBJ1-2, reads ETGVTQSPTHLIKTRGQQVTLRCSSQSGHNTVSWYQQALGQGPQFIFQYYREEENGRGNFPPRFSGLQFPNYSSELNVNALELDDSALYLCASSLGQSNGYTFGSGTRLTVV.

The gene calls are TRBV27 and TRBJ1-5; D possibly corresponds to TRBD1 (6 bases). The CDR3 is 13 amino acids. The V gene's germline CDR1 is MNHEY and CDR2 SMNVEV (reference sequence). V lost 6 bases and J 7 bases, leaving 13 bases between the germline ends. The CDR3: CASSRVGGQPQHF. The DNA for the CDR3 is TGTGCCAGCAGCCGGGTAGGGGGACAGCCCCAGCATTTT.

The chain uses TRBV30 and TRBJ2-7; D might be TRBD1 (6 bases). V lost 3 bases to trimming and J lost 6 bases, with 15 bases between them. Germline V gene lookup returns CDR1 GTSNPN and CDR2 SVGIG (reference sequence). The CDR3 covers 13 residues. CDR3 in amino acids: CAWSRNSGAEQYF. Here the CDR3 DNA reads TGTGCCTGGAGCCGGAATTCAGGGGCCGAGCAGTACTTC.

The rearrangement uses TRBV20-1 and TRBJ1-6, with 10 bases that match TRBD1. Germline trimming cut 6 bases from V and 7 bases from J; bases unmatched to any gene: 9. CDR1 and CDR2 from the germline V gene are DFQATT and SNEGSKA (reference sequence). The CDR3 loop spans 15 amino acids. The CDR3 DNA follows: TGCAGTGCGACTCTCGGGACAGGGGAAAATTCACCCCTCCACTTT. It specifies CSATLGTGENSPLHF.

J is TRBJ2-3 and V is TRBV14, with 11 bases fitting TRBD2. J lost 14 bases, V lost 2 bases, and 6 bases had no gene match. The CDR3 totals 13 residues. CDR1 is SGHDN and CDR2 is FVKESK in the germline V gene. The chain's CDR3 is CASSQFSGGATYF. CDR3 in DNA: TGTGCCAGCAGCCAATTTAGCGGGGGGGCAACGTATTTT.

The chain combines TRBV29-1 with TRBJ2-5, with D tentatively TRBD1 (6 bases). The CDR3 is 13 amino acids. V was shortened by 7 bases and J by 1 base, with 13 bases between the two germline ends. Per the germline V gene, CDR1 is SQVTM and CDR2 is ANQGSEA. CDR3 nucleotide sequence: TGCAGCGGGGGACATGTGGGCCAAGAGACCCAGTACTTC. Its protein is CSGGHVGQETQYF.

The chain employs TRBV7-9 and TRBJ1-1; TRBD1 matches 8 bases. The ends lost 2 bases at V and 5 bases at J; junction bases unmatched: 7. The germline V gene has CDR1 SEHNR and CDR2 FQNEAQ (reference sequence). The CDR3 has 15 residues. CDR3 protein: CASSLWQGARTEAFF. Here the CDR3 DNA reads TGTGCCAGCAGCTTATGGCAGGGGGCGAGGACTGAAGCTTTCTTT.

This clonotype was found once. The chain is built from TRBV11-2 and TRBJ2-1; 10 nucleotides match TRBD2. In germline, CDR1 is SGHAT, CDR2 FQNNGV. The length of the CDR3 is 13 residues. With V trimmed by 8 bases and J by 8 bases, 6 bases remained unmatched. The CDR3 nucleotides are TGTGCCAGCCGGCCTAGCGGGGGAGATGAGCAGTTCTTC. It specifies CASRPSGGDEQFF.

V and J are TRBV2 and TRBJ2-3; no clear D. Germline loops: CDR1 SNHLY, CDR2 FYNNEI. CDR3 length: 14 residues. Trimming removed 5 bases at V and 2 bases at J, with 11 bases between. The CDR3 bases are TGTGCCAGCAGTAGGCTTCTAACCACAGATACGCAGTATTTT. Translated: CASSRLLTTDTQYF.

The chain recombines TRBV6-2 or TRBV6-3 with TRBJ2-3, with D maybe TRBD1 (8 bases). Per the germline V gene, CDR1 is MNHEY and CDR2 is SVGEGT. CDR3 length: 12 amino acids. The ends were cut back, 10 bases at V and 6 bases at J, with 14 bases in the middle. CDR3 bases: TGTGCCAACGGACAGGGAGGGGATACGCAGTATTTT. Its protein is CANGQGGDTQYF.

This chain joins TRBV3-1 and TRBJ1-6; 11 bases map to TRBD1. The CDR3 length is 17 residues. V lost 0 bases, J lost 8 bases, and 6 bases stayed unmatched. Germline V CDR1 and CDR2: LGHDT, YNNKEL (reference sequence). Written as DNA, the CDR3 is TGTGCCAGCAGCCAAGAGGGGACAGGGGGTTTTGATTCACCCCTCCACTTT. This translates into CASSQEGTGGFDSPLHF.

This clonotype has just one count. The chain links TRBV19 to TRBJ1-5; a weak D match, TRBD1 (5 bases). Trimming removed 3 bases at V and 0 bases at J, with 9 bases between. Germline V gives CDR1 LNHDA, CDR2 SQIVND (reference sequence). This CDR3 contains 15 residues. The CDR3 nucleotides are TGTGCCAGTAGTATTTTGGACAATAGCAATCAGCCCCAGCATTTT. Its protein is CASSILDNSNQPQHF.